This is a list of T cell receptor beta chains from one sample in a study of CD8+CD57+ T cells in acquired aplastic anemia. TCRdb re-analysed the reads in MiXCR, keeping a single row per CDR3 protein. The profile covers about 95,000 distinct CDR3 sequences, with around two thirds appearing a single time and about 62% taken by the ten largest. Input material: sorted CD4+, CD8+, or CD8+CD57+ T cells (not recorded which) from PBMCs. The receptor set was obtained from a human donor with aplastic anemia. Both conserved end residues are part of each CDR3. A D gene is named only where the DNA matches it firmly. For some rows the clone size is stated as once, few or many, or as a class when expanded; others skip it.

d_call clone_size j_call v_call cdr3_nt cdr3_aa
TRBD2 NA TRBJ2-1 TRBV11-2 TGTGCCAGCGCGAGGCGGCGGGGGGACTACAATGAGCAGTTCTTC CASARRRGDYNEQFF
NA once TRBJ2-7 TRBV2 TGTGCCAGCAGTAGGGCTGTCTACTCCTACGAGCAGTACTTC CASSRAVYSYEQYF
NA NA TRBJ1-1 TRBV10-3 TGTGCCACCCGCTCGGGAGCGAACACTGAAGCTTTCTTT CATRSGANTEAFF
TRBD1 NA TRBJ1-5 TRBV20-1 TGCAGTGCCCAGGGACAGGGAGGACGGTGGGATCAGCCCCAGCATTTT CSAQGQGGRWDQPQHF
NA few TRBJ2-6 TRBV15 TGTGCCACCAGCAGAGGGCTCAGGGCGTCTGGGGCCAACGTCCTGACTTTC CATSRGLRASGANVLTF
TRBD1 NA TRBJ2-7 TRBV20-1 TGCAGTGCTAGTCCGATGCGTGGGACAGGGGCCTACGAGCAGTACTTC CSASPMRGTGAYEQYF
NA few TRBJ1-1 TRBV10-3 TGTGCCATCAGTGACTCGGGGGGTGGGTACACTGAAGCTTTCTTT CAISDSGGGYTEAFF
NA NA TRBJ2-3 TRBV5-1 TGCGCCAGCAAGGTGGGAGTGGGCACAGATACGCAGTATTTT CASKVGVGTDTQYF
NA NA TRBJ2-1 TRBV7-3 TGTGCCAGCAGCCCCAGTACCTACAATGAGCAGTTCTTC CASSPSTYNEQFF
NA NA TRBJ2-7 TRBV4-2 TGTGCCAGCAGCCAAGATATGGCCCGCGAGCAGTACTTC CASSQDMAREQYF
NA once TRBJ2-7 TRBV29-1 TGCAGCGTTTACGGGTCGGCAGGCCTTAAAGACGAGCAGTACTTC CSVYGSAGLKDEQYF
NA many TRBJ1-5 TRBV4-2 TGTGCCAGCAGCCAAGATGGGGGGGAGGATCAGCCCCAGCATTTT CASSQDGGEDQPQHF
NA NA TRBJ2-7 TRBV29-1 TGCAGCGTTGGTCCGGGGGACAGCCTCTACGAGCAGTACTTC CSVGPGDSLYEQYF
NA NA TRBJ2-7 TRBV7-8 TGTGCCAGCAGCTTAGGACTGGGTAACGAGCAGTACTTC CASSLGLGNEQYF
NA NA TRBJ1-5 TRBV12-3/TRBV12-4 TGTGCCAGCAGTCCGACTAATAGCAATCAGCCCCAGCATTTT CASSPTNSNQPQHF
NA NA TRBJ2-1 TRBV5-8 TGTGCCAGCAGCTTTACTAATGAGCAGTTCTTC CASSFTNEQFF
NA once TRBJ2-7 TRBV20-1 TGCAGTGCTAGAGAACACAGCTCCTACGAGCAGTACTTC CSAREHSSYEQYF